Listed below are T cell receptor beta chains from one sample, sequenced in a study of graft-versus-host responses after intestinal transplantation. The protocol was immunoSEQ multiplex PCR, while the TCRdb copy is restricted to in-frame clones and leaves out a portion. The sample consists of approximately 50,000 clones, around nine tenths of them appearing once. The sample was PBMCs, taken 26 days after transplant. The receptors stem from a human patient who received an intestinal transplant, so some T cells may come from the graft donor. The CDR3 runs from the conserved cysteine through the conserved F or W.

J gene: TRBJ2-7; V gene: TRBV2; CDR3 protein: CASSESRGGSSYEQYF
J gene: TRBJ2-1; V gene: TRBV6-5; CDR3 protein: CASSFGTSGNNEQFF
J gene: TRBJ2-3; V gene: TRBV19; CDR3 protein: CASSIGQHTDTQYF
J gene: TRBJ2-2; V gene: TRBV5-4; CDR3 protein: CASTGTGVSGELFF
J gene: TRBJ2-7; V gene: TRBV19; CDR3 protein: CASSPGRGRHEQYF
J gene: TRBJ1-2; V gene: TRBV6-6; CDR3 protein: CASSPRTGRENYGYTF
J gene: TRBJ2-7; V gene: TRBV6-1; CDR3 protein: CASSEETADYEQYF
J gene: TRBJ2-3; V gene: TRBV6-1; CDR3 protein: CASWLSGGDTQYF
J gene: TRBJ1-3; V gene: TRBV6-5; CDR3 protein: CASSYEYGSGNTIYF
J gene: TRBJ1-5; V gene: TRBV6-1; CDR3 protein: CASETGDGNQPQHF
J gene: TRBJ2-5; V gene: TRBV14; CDR3 protein: CASSSPGGVSEQETQYF
J gene: TRBJ1-1; V gene: TRBV18; CDR3 protein: CASSAGPIPGNTEAFF
J gene: TRBJ1-2; V gene: TRBV4-2; CDR3 protein: CASSQGFQDNYGYTF
J gene: TRBJ2-3; V gene: TRBV14; CDR3 protein: CASSQGRGGVADTQYF
J gene: TRBJ1-1; V gene: TRBV6-4; CDR3 protein: CASSDWQMNTEAFF
J gene: TRBJ2-1; V gene: TRBV9; CDR3 protein: CASSVDRASDEQFF
J gene: TRBJ2-6; V gene: TRBV6-1; CDR3 protein: CASASQGARANVLTF
J gene: TRBJ2-7; V gene: TRBV6-5; CDR3 protein: CASSSLAGGFYEQYF
J gene: TRBJ2-7; V gene: TRBV18; CDR3 protein: CASSQGVHYEQYF
J gene: TRBJ1-2; V gene: TRBV28; CDR3 protein: CASSPVQGSYGYTF
J gene: TRBJ2-1; V gene: TRBV21-1; CDR3 protein: CASSMDSYADEQFF
J gene: TRBJ1-1; V gene: TRBV5-4; CDR3 protein: CASSSRPGGTEAFF
J gene: TRBJ1-3; V gene: TRBV5-1; CDR3 protein: CASSLGAVSGNTIYF
J gene: TRBJ1-6; V gene: TRBV19; CDR3 protein: CASSMDQGAIRSPLHF
J gene: TRBJ2-1; V gene: TRBV29-1; CDR3 protein: CSVEVGHTSSYNEQFF
J gene: TRBJ2-7; V gene: TRBV19; CDR3 protein: CASSIAGQAYEQYF
J gene: TRBJ1-5; V gene: TRBV6-5; CDR3 protein: CASRDTFNQPQHF
J gene: TRBJ1-6; V gene: TRBV5-4; CDR3 protein: CASSYREFASPLHF
J gene: TRBJ1-6; V gene: TRBV7-9; CDR3 protein: CASTNSTGANSPLHF
J gene: TRBJ2-1; V gene: TRBV25-1; CDR3 protein: CASSGPAGGNEQFF
J gene: TRBJ1-1; V gene: TRBV6-6; CDR3 protein: CASRQGQGKRDTEAFF
J gene: TRBJ2-2; V gene: TRBV14; CDR3 protein: CASSQVFTGELFF
J gene: TRBJ2-7; V gene: TRBV7-9; CDR3 protein: CASSPAYEQYF
J gene: -; V gene: TRBV7-2; CDR3 protein: CASSDLVGYEQYF
J gene: TRBJ2-2; V gene: TRBV18; CDR3 protein: CASSAAGQGFSRELFF
J gene: TRBJ2-1; V gene: TRBV19; CDR3 protein: CATMGGVEQFF
J gene: TRBJ2-3; V gene: TRBV15; CDR3 protein: CATSRGRDSPDTQYF
J gene: TRBJ2-2; V gene: TRBV5-6; CDR3 protein: CASSLERQRANTGELFF
J gene: TRBJ1-2; V gene: TRBV6-1; CDR3 protein: CASSKEGAFYGYTF
J gene: TRBJ2-3; V gene: TRBV10-3; CDR3 protein: CAISEEPSTDTQYF
J gene: TRBJ1-2; V gene: TRBV2; CDR3 protein: CASSERGQGKSYGYTF
J gene: TRBJ2-1; V gene: TRBV6-1; CDR3 protein: CASSEALGRGSYNEQFF
J gene: TRBJ1-1; V gene: TRBV6-1; CDR3 protein: CASSEGGRHTEAFF
J gene: TRBJ2-3; V gene: TRBV10-3; CDR3 protein: CATRGTGADTQYF
J gene: TRBJ2-3; V gene: TRBV5-4; CDR3 protein: CAQGSGGNTDTQYF
J gene: TRBJ2-1; V gene: TRBV27; CDR3 protein: CASNKGTGAYNEQFF
J gene: TRBJ1-5; V gene: TRBV6-4; CDR3 protein: CASSDATQGAHQPQHF
J gene: TRBJ1-1; V gene: TRBV19; CDR3 protein: CASRTRQGPNTEAFF
J gene: TRBJ2-4; V gene: TRBV7-2; CDR3 protein: CASSSFLEDIQYF
J gene: TRBJ1-5; V gene: TRBV6-1; CDR3 protein: CASKRQGGNQPQHF
J gene: TRBJ1-1; V gene: TRBV10-3; CDR3 protein: CAISPREVGTEAFF
J gene: TRBJ2-1; V gene: TRBV7-6; CDR3 protein: CASSLGAGGNEQFF
J gene: TRBJ2-3; V gene: TRBV19; CDR3 protein: CATLAGDTQYF
J gene: TRBJ2-1; V gene: TRBV7-2; CDR3 protein: CASSLRMRERYNEQFF